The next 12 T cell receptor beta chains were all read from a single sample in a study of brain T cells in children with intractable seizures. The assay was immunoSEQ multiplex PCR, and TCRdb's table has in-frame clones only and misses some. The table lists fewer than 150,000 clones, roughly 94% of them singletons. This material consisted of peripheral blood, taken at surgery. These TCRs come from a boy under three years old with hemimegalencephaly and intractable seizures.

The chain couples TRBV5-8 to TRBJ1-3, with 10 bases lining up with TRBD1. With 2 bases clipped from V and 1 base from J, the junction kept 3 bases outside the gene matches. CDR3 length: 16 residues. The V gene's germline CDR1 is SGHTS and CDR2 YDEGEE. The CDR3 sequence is CASSFGQGVSGNTIYF. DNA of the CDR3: TGTGCCAGCAGCTTCGGACAGGGGGTATCTGGAAACACCATATATTTT.

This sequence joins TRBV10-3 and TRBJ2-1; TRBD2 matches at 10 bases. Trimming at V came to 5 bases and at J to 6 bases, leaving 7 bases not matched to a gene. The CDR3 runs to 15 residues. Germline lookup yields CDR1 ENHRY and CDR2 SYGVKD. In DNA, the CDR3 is TGTGCCATCAGTACTGGACTAGCGGTATCCAATGAGCAGTTCTTC. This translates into CAISTGLAVSNEQFF.

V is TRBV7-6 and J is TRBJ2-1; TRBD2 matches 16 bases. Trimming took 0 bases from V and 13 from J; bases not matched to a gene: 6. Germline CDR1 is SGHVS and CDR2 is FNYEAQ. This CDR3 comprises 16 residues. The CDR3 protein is CASSLAQGLAGGKQFF. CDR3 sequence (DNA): TGTGCCAGCAGCTTAGCGCAGGGACTAGCGGGAGGGAAACAGTTCTTC.

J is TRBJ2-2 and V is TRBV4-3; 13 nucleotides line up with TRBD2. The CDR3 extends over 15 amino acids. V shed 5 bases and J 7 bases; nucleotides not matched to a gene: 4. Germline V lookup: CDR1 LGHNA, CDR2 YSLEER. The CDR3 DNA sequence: TGCGCCAGCAGCTCCTGGACTAGCGGGGGCGGGGAGCTGTTTTTT. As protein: CASSSWTSGGGELFF.

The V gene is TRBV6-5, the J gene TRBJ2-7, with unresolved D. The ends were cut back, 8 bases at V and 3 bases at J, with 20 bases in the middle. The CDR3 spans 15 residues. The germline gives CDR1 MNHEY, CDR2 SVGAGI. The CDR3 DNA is TGTGCCAGCTCTTGGAGTGGAGCCGGGCGCTACGAGCAGTACTTC. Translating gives CASSWSGAGRYEQYF.

The CDR3 DNA reads TGTGCCAGCAGCTTAAGTCTAGCGGGAGAAGATACGCAGTATTTT. It specifies CASSLSLAGEDTQYF. This chain connects TRBV7-9 to TRBJ2-3; 10 nucleotides agree with TRBD2. This CDR3 contains 15 residues. The germline gives CDR1 SEHNR, CDR2 FQNEAQ (reference sequence). Unmatched junction bases numbered 4, after V lost 2 bases and J lost 5 bases.

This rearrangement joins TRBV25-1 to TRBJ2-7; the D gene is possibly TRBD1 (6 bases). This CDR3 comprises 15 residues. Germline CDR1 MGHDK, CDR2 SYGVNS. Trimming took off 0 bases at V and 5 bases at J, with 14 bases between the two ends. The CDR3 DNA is TGTGCCAGCAGTGAATATGGCAGGGGATGGGACGAGCAGTACTTC. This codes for CASSEYGRGWDEQYF.

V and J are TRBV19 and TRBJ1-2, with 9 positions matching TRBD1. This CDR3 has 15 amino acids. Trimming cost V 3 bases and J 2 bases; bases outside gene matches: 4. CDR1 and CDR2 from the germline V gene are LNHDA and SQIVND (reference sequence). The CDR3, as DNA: TGTGCCAGTAGTATTAGGGGACAGGGAAACTATGGCTACACCTTC. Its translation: CASSIRGQGNYGYTF. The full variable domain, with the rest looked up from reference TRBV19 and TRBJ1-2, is DGGITQSPKYLFRKEGQNVTLSCEQNLNHDAMYWYRQDPGQGLRLIYYSQIVNDFQKGDIAEGYSVSREKKESFPLTVTSAQKNPTAFYLCASSIRGQGNYGYTFGSGTRLTVV.

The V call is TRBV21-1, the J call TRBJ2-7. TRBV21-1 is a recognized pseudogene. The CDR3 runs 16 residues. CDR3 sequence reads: CASSNEKRRDRYEQYF. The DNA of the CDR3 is TGTGCCAGCAGCAACGAGAAACGCCGGGACCGCTACGAGCAGTACTTC.

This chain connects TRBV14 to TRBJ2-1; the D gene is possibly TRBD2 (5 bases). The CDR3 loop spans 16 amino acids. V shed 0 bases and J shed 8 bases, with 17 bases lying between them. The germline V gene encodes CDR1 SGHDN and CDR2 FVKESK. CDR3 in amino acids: CASSQERYLAWDEQFF. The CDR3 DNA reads TGTGCCAGCAGCCAAGAAAGGTACCTAGCCTGGGATGAGCAGTTCTTC. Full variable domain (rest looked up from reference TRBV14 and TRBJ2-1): EAGVTQFPSHSVIEKGQTVTLRCDPISGHDNLYWYRRVMGKEIKFLLHFVKESKQDESGMPNNRFLAERTGGTYSTLKVQPAELEDSGVYFCASSQERYLAWDEQFFGPGTRLTVL.

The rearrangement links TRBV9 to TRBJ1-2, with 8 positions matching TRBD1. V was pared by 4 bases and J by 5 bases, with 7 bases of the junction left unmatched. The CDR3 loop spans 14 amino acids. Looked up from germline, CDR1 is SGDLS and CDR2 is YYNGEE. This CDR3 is CASSSPRTGYGYTF. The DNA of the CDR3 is TGTGCCAGCAGCTCACCCAGGACAGGGTATGGCTACACCTTC.

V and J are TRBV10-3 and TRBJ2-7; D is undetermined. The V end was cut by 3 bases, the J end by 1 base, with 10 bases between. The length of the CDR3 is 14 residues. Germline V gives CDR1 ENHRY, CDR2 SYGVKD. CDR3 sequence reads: CAISDPRESYEQYF. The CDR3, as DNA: TGTGCCATCAGTGATCCCAGAGAATCCTACGAGCAGTACTTC.